The 7 T cell receptor beta chains reported below all come from one sample, sequenced in a study of blood T cell repertoires in COVID-19. Libraries were prepared by immunoSEQ multiplex PCR; TCRdb keeps only in-frame clonotypes and omits some of them. The table records about 180,000 clones, about 83% of them present only once. Sample: peripheral blood. The receptor set was obtained from a person between 65 and 79 years old with COVID-19, enrolled during active disease.

The chain couples TRBV4-1 to TRBJ2-6; the match to TRBD1 covers 7 bases. Germline CDR1 MGHRA, CDR2 YSYEKL. Trimming took 1 base from V and 1 from J; bases not matched to a gene: 4. There are 17 residues in the CDR3. This CDR3 is CASSQGQGRSGANVLTF. The CDR3 nucleotides read TGCGCCAGCAGCCAAGGACAGGGACGTTCTGGGGCCAACGTCCTGACTTTC.

The chain carries TRBV6-6 and TRBJ2-5, with a tentative D call TRBD1 (7 bases). The length of the CDR3 is 14 residues. Germline-derived CDR1 and CDR2 are MNHNY and SVGAGI (reference sequence). Trimming stripped 6 bases from V and 4 bases from J, with 15 bases between. Here the CDR3 DNA reads TGTGCCAGCAGCCCGACAGGGAGGAGAGAGACCCAGTACTTC. Translated: CASSPTGRRETQYF.

The chain uses TRBV7-8 and TRBJ2-7; 11 positions match TRBD2. CDR3 size: 14 residues. The germline CDR1 and CDR2 sequences are SGHVS and FQNEAQ. J was trimmed by 4 bases and V by 3 bases; bases with no gene match: 2. The CDR3 region has the DNA TGTGCCAGCAGCTTGACTAGCGGGGCGTACGAGCAGTACTTC. Translating gives CASSLTSGAYEQYF.

The chain joins TRBV15 to TRBJ1-4, with 8 bases lining up with TRBD1. Trimming cost V 1 base and J 8 bases; bases outside gene matches: 6. Germline-derived CDR1 and CDR2 are LNHNV and YYDKDF (reference sequence). This CDR3 has 15 residues. The CDR3 loop is CATSRVRGRREKLFF. CDR3 coding DNA: TGTGCCACCAGCAGAGTCAGGGGGCGACGGGAAAAACTGTTTTTT.

The CDR3 bases are TGCGCCAGCAGCTTCAGTAAGGGGCCCCGAAACTACAATGAGCAGTTCTTC. It specifies CASSFSKGPRNYNEQFF. This chain uses TRBV5-1 with TRBJ2-1, with D maybe TRBD1 (5 bases). Between the trimmed V and J ends, which lost 2 bases and 3 bases, there was a span of 18 bases. The CDR3 totals 17 residues. CDR1 and CDR2 (germline): SGHRS, YFSETQ. The full variable domain, with the rest looked up from reference TRBV5-1 and TRBJ2-1, is KAGVTQTPRYLIKTRGQQVTLSCSPISGHRSVSWYQQTPGQGLQFLFEYFSETQRNKGNFPGRFSGRQFSNSRSEMNVSTLELGDSALYLCASSFSKGPRNYNEQFFGPGTRLTVL.

The genes are TRBV2 and TRBJ1-2, with D uncertain. This CDR3 is 13 amino acids long. CDR1 and CDR2 (germline): SNHLY, FYNNEI. V was cut by 0 bases and J by 5 bases, with 7 bases left in between. CDR3 coding DNA: TGTGCCAGCAGTGAAGCGTACGGTTATGGCTACACCTTC. Its protein is CASSEAYGYGYTF.

The chain links TRBV3-1 (or the pseudogene TRBV3-2) to TRBJ2-5; tentatively, D is TRBD2 (5 bases). The V and J ends lost 2 bases and 4 bases respectively, with 5 bases between them. The CDR3 extends over 12 amino acids. Germline loops: CDR1 LGHDT, CDR2 YNNKEL (reference sequence). CDR3: CASSQRGETQYF. CDR3 bases: TGTGCCAGCAGCCAACGGGGAGAGACCCAGTACTTC.